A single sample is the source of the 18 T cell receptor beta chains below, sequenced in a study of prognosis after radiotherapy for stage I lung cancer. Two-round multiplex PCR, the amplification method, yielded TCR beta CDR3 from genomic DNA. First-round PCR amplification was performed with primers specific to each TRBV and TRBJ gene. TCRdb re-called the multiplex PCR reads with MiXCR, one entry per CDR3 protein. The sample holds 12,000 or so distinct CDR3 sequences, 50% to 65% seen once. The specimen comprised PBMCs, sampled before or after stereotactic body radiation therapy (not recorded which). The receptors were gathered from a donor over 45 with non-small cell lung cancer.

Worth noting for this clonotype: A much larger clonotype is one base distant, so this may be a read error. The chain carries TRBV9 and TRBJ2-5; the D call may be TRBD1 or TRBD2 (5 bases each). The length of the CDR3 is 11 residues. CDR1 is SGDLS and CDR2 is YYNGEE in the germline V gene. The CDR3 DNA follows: TGTGCCAGCAGAGTAGTGGGGACCCCGTACTTC. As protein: CASRVVGTPYF.

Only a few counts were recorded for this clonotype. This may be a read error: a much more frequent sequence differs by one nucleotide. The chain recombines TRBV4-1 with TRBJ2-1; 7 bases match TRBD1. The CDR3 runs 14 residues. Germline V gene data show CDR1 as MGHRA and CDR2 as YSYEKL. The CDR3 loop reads CASIQWQGDNEQFF. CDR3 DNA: TGCGCCAGCATCCAATGGCAGGGGGACAATGAGCAGTTCTTC.

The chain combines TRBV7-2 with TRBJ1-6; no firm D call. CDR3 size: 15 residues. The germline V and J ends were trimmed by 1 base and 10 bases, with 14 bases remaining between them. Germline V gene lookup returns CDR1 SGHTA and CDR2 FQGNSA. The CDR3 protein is CASSLEVTTGSPLHF. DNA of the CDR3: TGTGCCAGCAGCTTAGAGGTGACAACGGGGTCACCCCTCCACTTT.

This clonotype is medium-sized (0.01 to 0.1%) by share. The CDR3 is CASSQEGVFNTGELFF. CDR3 coding DNA: TGTGCCAGCAGCCAAGAAGGGGTATTCAACACCGGGGAGCTGTTTTTT. The chain carries TRBV3-1 and TRBJ2-2; a weak D match, TRBD1 (5 bases). The CDR3 length is 16 residues. The germline V gene has CDR1 LGHDT and CDR2 YNNKEL (reference sequence). Between the trimmed V and J ends, which lost 0 bases and 2 bases, there was a span of 10 bases.

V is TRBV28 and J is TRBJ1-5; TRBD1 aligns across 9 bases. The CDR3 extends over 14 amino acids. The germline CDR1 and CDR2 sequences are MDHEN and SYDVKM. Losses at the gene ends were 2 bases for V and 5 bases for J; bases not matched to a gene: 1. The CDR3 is CASSLTGGHQPQHF. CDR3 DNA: TGTGCCAGCAGTTTAACAGGGGGCCATCAGCCCCAGCATTTT.

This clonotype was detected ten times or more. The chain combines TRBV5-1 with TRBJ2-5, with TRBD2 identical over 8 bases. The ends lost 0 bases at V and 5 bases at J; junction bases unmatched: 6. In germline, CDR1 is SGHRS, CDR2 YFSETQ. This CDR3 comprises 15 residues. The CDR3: CASSLGGSGIETQYF. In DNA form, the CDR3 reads TGCGCCAGCAGCTTGGGTGGTAGCGGGATTGAGACCCAGTACTTC.

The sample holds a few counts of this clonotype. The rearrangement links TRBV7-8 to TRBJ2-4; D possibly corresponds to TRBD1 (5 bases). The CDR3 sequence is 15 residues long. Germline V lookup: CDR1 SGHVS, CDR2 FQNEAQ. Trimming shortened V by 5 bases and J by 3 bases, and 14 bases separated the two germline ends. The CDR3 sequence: CASSRGDSDKNIQYF. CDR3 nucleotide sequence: TGTGCCAGCAGCAGGGGCGACAGTGACAAAAACATTCAGTACTTC.

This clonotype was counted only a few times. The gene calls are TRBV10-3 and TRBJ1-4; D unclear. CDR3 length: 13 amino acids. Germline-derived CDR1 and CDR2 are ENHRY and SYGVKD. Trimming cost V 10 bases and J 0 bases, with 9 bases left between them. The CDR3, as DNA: TGTGCCAGCACGGGGTCAACTAATGAAAAACTGTTTTTT. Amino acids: CASTGSTNEKLFF.

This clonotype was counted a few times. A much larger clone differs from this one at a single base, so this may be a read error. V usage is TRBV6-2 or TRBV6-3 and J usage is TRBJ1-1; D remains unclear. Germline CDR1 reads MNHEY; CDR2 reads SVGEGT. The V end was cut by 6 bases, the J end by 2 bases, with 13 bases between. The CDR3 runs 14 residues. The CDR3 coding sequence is TGTGCCAGCAGCCCGGTACTGGCAAACACTGAAGCTTTCTTT. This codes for CASSPVLANTEAFF.

The CDR3 here is CASSLAPGSPYGYTF. CDR3 nucleotides: TGCGCCAGCAGCTTGGCGCCAGGGAGTCCCTATGGCTACACCTTC. The rearrangement uses TRBV5-1 and TRBJ1-2; possible D gene TRBD1, 5 bases. Germline V gene lookup returns CDR1 SGHRS and CDR2 YFSETQ. The CDR3 sequence is 15 residues long. V lost 0 bases and J 4 bases, leaving 13 bases between the germline ends.

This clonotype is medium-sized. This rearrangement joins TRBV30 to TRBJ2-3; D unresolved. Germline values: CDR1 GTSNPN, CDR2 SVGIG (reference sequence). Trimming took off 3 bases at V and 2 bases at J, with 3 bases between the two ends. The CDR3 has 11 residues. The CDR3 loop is CAWSDTDTQYF. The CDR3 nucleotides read TGTGCCTGGAGCGACACAGATACGCAGTATTTT.

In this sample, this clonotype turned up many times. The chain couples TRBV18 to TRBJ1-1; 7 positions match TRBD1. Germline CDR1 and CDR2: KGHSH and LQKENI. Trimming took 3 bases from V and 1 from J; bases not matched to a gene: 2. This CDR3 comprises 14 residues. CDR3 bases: TGTGCCAGCTCACCGAGACAGGGGAACACTGAAGCTTTCTTT. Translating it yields CASSPRQGNTEAFF. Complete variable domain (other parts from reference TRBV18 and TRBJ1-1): NAGVMQNPRHLVRRRGQEARLRCSPMKGHSHVYWYRQLPEEGLKFMVYLQKENIIDESGMPKERFSAEFPKEGPSILRIQQVVRGDSAAYFCASSPRQGNTEAFFGQGTRLTVV.

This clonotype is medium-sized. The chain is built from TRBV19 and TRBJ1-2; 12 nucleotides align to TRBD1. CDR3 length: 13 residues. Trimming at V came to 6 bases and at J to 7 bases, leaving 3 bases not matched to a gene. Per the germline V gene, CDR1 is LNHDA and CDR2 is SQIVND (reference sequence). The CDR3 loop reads CASRGTGGIGYTF. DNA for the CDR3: TGTGCCAGTAGAGGGACAGGGGGCATTGGCTACACCTTC.

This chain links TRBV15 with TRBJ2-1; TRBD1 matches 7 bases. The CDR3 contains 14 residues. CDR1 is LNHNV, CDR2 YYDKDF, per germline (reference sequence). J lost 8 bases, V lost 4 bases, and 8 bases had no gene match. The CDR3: CATSTRQGEDEQFF. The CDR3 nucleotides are TGTGCCACCAGCACCCGACAGGGTGAGGATGAGCAGTTCTTC. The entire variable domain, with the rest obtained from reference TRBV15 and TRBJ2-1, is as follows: DAMVIQNPRYQVTQFGKPVTLSCSQTLNHNVMYWYQQKSSQAPKLLFHYYDKDFNNEADTPDNFQSRRPNTSFCFLDIRSPGLGDTAMYLCATSTRQGEDEQFFGPGTRLTVL.

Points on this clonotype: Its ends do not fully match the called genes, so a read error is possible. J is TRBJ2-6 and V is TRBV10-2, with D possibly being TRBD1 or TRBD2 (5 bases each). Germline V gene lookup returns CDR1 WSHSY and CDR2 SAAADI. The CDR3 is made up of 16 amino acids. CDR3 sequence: CASSGSYRTGSNVLTF. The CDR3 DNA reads TGCGCCAGCAGTGGGAGTTACAGGACTGGGTCCAACGTCCTGACTTTT.

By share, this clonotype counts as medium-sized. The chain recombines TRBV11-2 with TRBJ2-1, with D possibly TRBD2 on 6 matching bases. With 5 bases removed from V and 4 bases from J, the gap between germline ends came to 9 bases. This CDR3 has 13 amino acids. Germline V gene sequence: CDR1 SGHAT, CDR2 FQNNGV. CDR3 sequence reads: CASSLGSYNEQFF. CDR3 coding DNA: TGTGCCAGCAGCCTCGGGAGTTACAATGAGCAGTTCTTC.

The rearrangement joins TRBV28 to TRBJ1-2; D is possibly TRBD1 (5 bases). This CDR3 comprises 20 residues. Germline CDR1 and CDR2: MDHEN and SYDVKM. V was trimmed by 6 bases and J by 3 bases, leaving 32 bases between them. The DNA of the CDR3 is TGTGCCAGCAGCCATGTCGGGGGAACCGGGACGCCCTTTACGGACTATGGCTACACCTTC. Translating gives CASSHVGGTGTPFTDYGYTF.

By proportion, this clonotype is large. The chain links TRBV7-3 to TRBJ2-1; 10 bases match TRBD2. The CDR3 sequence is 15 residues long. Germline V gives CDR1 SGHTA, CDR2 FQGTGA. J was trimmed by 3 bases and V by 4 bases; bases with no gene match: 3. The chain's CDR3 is CASSSLAGVYNEQFF. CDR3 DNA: TGTGCCAGCAGCTCCCTAGCGGGAGTCTACAATGAGCAGTTCTTC.